The source of this T cell receptor (beta chain) is a study of T-cell reconstitution after alpha-beta-depleted transplantation in children. Study-wide findings and caveats: A year had passed since transplant, and T-cell counts and diversity by then came mostly from newly produced T cells. Recipient T cells and thymic progenitors that survived gave rise to the high TCRbeta diversity observed at day 60 in some patients. Alpha-beta T cells present about two months after transplant were reported to originate from several hundred expanded graft clones.

This CDR3 is 11 amino acids long. Trimming cost V 2 bases and J 9 bases, with 7 bases left between them. Germline values: CDR1 SGHRS, CDR2 YFSETQ. Construction of the TCRbeta library involved unique molecular identifiers. TCRdb ran MiXCR on the PCR reads and lists one entry per CDR3 protein. The sample contains about 260,000 distinct CDR3 sequences, 7.5% to 9.5% of which appear only once. This clonotype came up many times. Its specificity is not known. Sequenced material: PBMCs, mostly from graft donor cells, taken 180 days after TCRalphabeta/CD19-depleted stem cell transplant. The rearrangement links TRBV5-1 to TRBJ2-3; D is undetermined. The clonotype originates from a male patient aged 10-17 years who had a stem cell transplant for acute lymphoblastic leukemia, so the T cells may come from the graft donor. The CDR3 here is CASSFGLTQYF. In DNA form, the CDR3 reads TGCGCCAGCAGCTTTGGGCTAACGCAGTATTTT.